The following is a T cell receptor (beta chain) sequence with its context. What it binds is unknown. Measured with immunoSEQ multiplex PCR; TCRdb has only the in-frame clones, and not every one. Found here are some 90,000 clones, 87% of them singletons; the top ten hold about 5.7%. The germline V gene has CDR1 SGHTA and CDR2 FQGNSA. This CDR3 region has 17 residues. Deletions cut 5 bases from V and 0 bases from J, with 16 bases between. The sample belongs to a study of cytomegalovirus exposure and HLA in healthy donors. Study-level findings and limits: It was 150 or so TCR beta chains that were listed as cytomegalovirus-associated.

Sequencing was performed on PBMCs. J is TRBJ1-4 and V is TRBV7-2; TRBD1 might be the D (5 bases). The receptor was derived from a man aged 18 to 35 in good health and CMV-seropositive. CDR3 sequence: CASSPAEGFATNEKLFF. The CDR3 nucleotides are TGTGCCAGCAGCCCAGCGGAGGGGTTTGCAACTAATGAAAAACTGTTTTTT.